Included here is one T cell receptor (beta chain) sequence, with context. V lost 5 bases and J 4 bases, leaving 9 bases between the germline ends. This CDR3 spans 12 amino acids. The germline V gene has CDR1 MNHEY and CDR2 SVGAGI. Here immunoSEQ multiplex PCR was the method, and the copy in TCRdb shows in-frame clones only, minus some. This table holds some 140,000 clones, 75% to 90% found once. This sample is part of a study of cytomegalovirus exposure and HLA in healthy donors. This sequence joins TRBV6-5 and TRBJ2-7; D gene ambiguous. This clonotype was sampled from a man in his late teens or twenties in good health and CMV-seropositive. Sequencing used PBMCs. The DNA of the CDR3 is TGTGCCAGCAGTCAACCAGGATACGAGCAGTACTTC. It specifies CASSQPGYEQYF.